This is a list of T cell receptor beta chains from one sample in a study of OX40 agonist ivuxolimab in advanced cancers. Assay used: immunoSEQ multiplex PCR; TCRdb lists only in-frame clones, some missing. The table has more than 65,000 clones, more than 75% seen once. This material consisted of CD4+ or CD8+ T cells sorted from blood, taken in a trial of the OX40 agonist ivuxolimab. Source of these receptors: an adult with an advanced solid tumor such as melanoma, head and neck, liver or kidney cancer. CDR3s include the opening cysteine and the closing phenylalanine or tryptophan. D genes are given only for firm matches. Expanded clones are given a class, and other clones once, few, many or no size at all.

d_gene: .; j_gene: TRBJ1-5; v_gene: TRBV28; abundance: .; CDR3nt: TGTGCCAGCAGCACCTCTGGGGGATCGGGCAATCAGCCCCAGCATTTT; CDR3aa: CASSTSGGSGNQPQHF
d_gene: .; j_gene: TRBJ2-5; v_gene: TRBV5-1; abundance: .; CDR3nt: TGCGCCAGCAGCTTGACAGGGATGCAAGAGACCCAGTACTTC; CDR3aa: CASSLTGMQETQYF
d_gene: .; j_gene: TRBJ2-3; v_gene: TRBV29-1; abundance: few; CDR3nt: TGCAGCGCTCACGGGTCGGTTAGCACAGATACGCAGTATTTT; CDR3aa: CSAHGSVSTDTQYF
d_gene: .; j_gene: TRBJ1-1; v_gene: TRBV6-5; abundance: .; CDR3nt: TGTGCCAGCAGTGAAACACAGAACACTGAAGCTTTCTTT; CDR3aa: CASSETQNTEAFF
d_gene: .; j_gene: TRBJ1-2; v_gene: TRBV5-1; abundance: .; CDR3nt: TGCGCCAGCAGCTTATTTCAGGACAGCGTTTATGGCTACACCTTC; CDR3aa: CASSLFQDSVYGYTF
d_gene: TRBD2; j_gene: TRBJ2-1; v_gene: TRBV5-4; abundance: .; CDR3nt: TGTGCCAGCAGCTTGAACAGGTTAGCGGGAGGTTCCTACAATGAGCAGTTCTTC; CDR3aa: CASSLNRLAGGSYNEQFF
d_gene: TRBD2; j_gene: TRBJ2-5; v_gene: TRBV7-9; abundance: .; CDR3nt: TGTGCCAGCAGCTTGGGACTAGCAAAAGAGACCCAGTACTTC; CDR3aa: CASSLGLAKETQYF
d_gene: .; j_gene: TRBJ2-1; v_gene: TRBV6-6; abundance: .; CDR3nt: TGTGCCAGCAGTTACGGGCGGGAAGTCGGCAATGAGCAGTTCTTC; CDR3aa: CASSYGREVGNEQFF
d_gene: .; j_gene: TRBJ1-6; v_gene: TRBV4-2; abundance: .; CDR3nt: TGTGCCAGCAGCCAAGATGTGCGACGGGGTTCACCCCTCCACTTT; CDR3aa: CASSQDVRRGSPLHF
d_gene: .; j_gene: TRBJ1-2; v_gene: TRBV5-1; abundance: .; CDR3nt: TGCGCCAGCAGCCCCATGGGGGGGCTTGACTATGGCTACACCTTC; CDR3aa: CASSPMGGLDYGYTF
d_gene: TRBD1; j_gene: TRBJ2-7; v_gene: TRBV10-1; abundance: .; CDR3nt: TGCGCCAGCAGTGAGTCCGGACAGGGGGGTTACGAGCAGTACTTC; CDR3aa: CASSESGQGGYEQYF
d_gene: .; j_gene: TRBJ2-7; v_gene: TRBV10-1; abundance: .; CDR3nt: TGCGCCAGCAGTGAGTCGGGGGCAGCTACCTACGAGCAGTACTTC; CDR3aa: CASSESGAATYEQYF
d_gene: TRBD1; j_gene: TRBJ2-7; v_gene: TRBV7-6; abundance: .; CDR3nt: TGTGCCAGCAGCCCCAGGACAGGAGCATACGAGCAGTACTTC; CDR3aa: CASSPRTGAYEQYF
d_gene: .; j_gene: TRBJ2-3; v_gene: TRBV14; abundance: .; CDR3nt: TGTGCCAGCAGCCCAACCAGGGATACGCAGTATTTT; CDR3aa: CASSPTRDTQYF
d_gene: .; j_gene: TRBJ1-1; v_gene: TRBV2; abundance: few; CDR3nt: TGTGCCAGCAGTTACCGACAGAACACTGAAGCTTTCTTT; CDR3aa: CASSYRQNTEAFF
d_gene: .; j_gene: TRBJ2-2; v_gene: TRBV9; abundance: .; CDR3nt: TGTGCCAGCAGCGTAGCAGGTCCCGGGGAGCTGTTTTTT; CDR3aa: CASSVAGPGELFF
d_gene: TRBD1; j_gene: TRBJ1-3; v_gene: TRBV5-1; abundance: .; CDR3nt: TGCGCCAGCAGCTTGGAGGGGACAGCCTACTCTGGAAACACCATATATTTT; CDR3aa: CASSLEGTAYSGNTIYF
d_gene: .; j_gene: TRBJ1-5; v_gene: TRBV6-1; abundance: many; CDR3nt: TGTGCCAGCAATGACCAGGGTAGTCAGCCCCAGCATTTT; CDR3aa: CASNDQGSQPQHF
d_gene: TRBD2; j_gene: TRBJ2-7; v_gene: TRBV5-1; abundance: .; CDR3nt: TGCGCCAGCAGCTTGGTAGCGGGAGGTTCCTACGAGCAGTACTTC; CDR3aa: CASSLVAGGSYEQYF
d_gene: .; j_gene: TRBJ1-3; v_gene: TRBV27; abundance: once; CDR3nt: TGTGCCATTCGGATAGGCCGGTACGCTGGAAACACCATATATTTT; CDR3aa: CAIRIGRYAGNTIYF
d_gene: .; j_gene: TRBJ2-7; v_gene: TRBV6-1; abundance: .; CDR3nt: TGTGCCAGCAGTTTTCGGACCGAAAACTACGAGCAGTACTTC; CDR3aa: CASSFRTENYEQYF
d_gene: .; j_gene: TRBJ2-1; v_gene: TRBV28; abundance: .; CDR3nt: TGTGCCAGCACGAGGGCCTACAATGAGCAGTTCTTC; CDR3aa: CASTRAYNEQFF
d_gene: TRBD1; j_gene: TRBJ1-1; v_gene: TRBV9; abundance: .; CDR3nt: TGTGCCAGCAGCGTAGGACACGGACAGGGAGGGAAAGCTTTCTTT; CDR3aa: CASSVGHGQGGKAFF
d_gene: .; j_gene: TRBJ1-4; v_gene: TRBV5-1; abundance: .; CDR3nt: TGCGCCAGCAGCCCACGAGGCCTGCGCGGCGAAAAACTGTTTTTT; CDR3aa: CASSPRGLRGEKLFF
d_gene: TRBD2; j_gene: TRBJ2-7; v_gene: TRBV19; abundance: .; CDR3nt: TGTGCCAGTAGTATGGGACTAGCGGGATTAGGCTACGAGCAGTACTTC; CDR3aa: CASSMGLAGLGYEQYF
d_gene: TRBD1; j_gene: TRBJ2-3; v_gene: TRBV19; abundance: .; CDR3nt: TGTGCCAGTAGGGGCGAGAACAGGGGTTCGGCAGATACGCAGTATTTT; CDR3aa: CASRGENRGSADTQYF
d_gene: TRBD1; j_gene: TRBJ1-2; v_gene: TRBV7-9; abundance: .; CDR3nt: TGTGCCAGCAGCTTTTCGGGACAGCGAGGGTATGGCTACACCTTC; CDR3aa: CASSFSGQRGYGYTF
d_gene: .; j_gene: TRBJ2-5; v_gene: TRBV5-1; abundance: .; CDR3nt: TGCGCCAGCAGCTTCGCCGGAGAAGAGACCCAGTACTTC; CDR3aa: CASSFAGEETQYF
d_gene: .; j_gene: TRBJ1-2; v_gene: TRBV4-1; abundance: .; CDR3nt: TGCGCCAGCAGCCAAGATCTTGTAAGGGTAAATAACTATGGCTACACCTTC; CDR3aa: CASSQDLVRVNNYGYTF